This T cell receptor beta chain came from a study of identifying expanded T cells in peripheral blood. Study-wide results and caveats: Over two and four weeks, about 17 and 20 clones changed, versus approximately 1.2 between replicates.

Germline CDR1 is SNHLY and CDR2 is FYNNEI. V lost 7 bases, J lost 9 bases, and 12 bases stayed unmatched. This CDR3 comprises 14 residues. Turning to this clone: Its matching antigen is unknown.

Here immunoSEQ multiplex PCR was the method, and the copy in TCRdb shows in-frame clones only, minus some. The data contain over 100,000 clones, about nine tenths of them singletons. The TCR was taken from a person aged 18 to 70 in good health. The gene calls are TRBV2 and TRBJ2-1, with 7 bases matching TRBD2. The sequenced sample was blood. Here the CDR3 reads CASMGGVVRTEQFF. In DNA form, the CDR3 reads TGTGCCAGCATGGGGGGGGTAGTTCGCACTGAGCAGTTCTTC.